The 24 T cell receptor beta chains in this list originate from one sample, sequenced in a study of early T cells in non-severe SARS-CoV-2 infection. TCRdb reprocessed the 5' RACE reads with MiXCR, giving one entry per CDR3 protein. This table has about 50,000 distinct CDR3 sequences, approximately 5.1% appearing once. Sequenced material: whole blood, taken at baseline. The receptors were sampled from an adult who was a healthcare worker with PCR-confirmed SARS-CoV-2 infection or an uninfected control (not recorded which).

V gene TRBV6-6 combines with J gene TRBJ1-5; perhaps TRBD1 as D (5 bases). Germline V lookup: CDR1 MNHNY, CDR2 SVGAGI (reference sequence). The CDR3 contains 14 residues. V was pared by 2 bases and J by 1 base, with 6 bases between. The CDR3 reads CASSYAGSNQPQHF. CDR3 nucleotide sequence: TGTGCCAGCAGTTACGCAGGGAGCAATCAGCCCCAGCATTTT.

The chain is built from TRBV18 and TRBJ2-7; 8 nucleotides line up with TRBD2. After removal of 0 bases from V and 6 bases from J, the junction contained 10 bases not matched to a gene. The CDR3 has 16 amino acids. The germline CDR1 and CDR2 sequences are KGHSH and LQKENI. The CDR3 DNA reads TGTGCCAGCTCACCACCCTCGGGAGGGGCCCGGGGCGAGCAGTACTTC. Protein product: CASSPPSGGARGEQYF. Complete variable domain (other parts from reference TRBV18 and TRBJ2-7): NAGVMQNPRHLVRRRGQEARLRCSPMKGHSHVYWYRQLPEEGLKFMVYLQKENIIDESGMPKERFSAEFPKEGPSILRIQQVVRGDSAAYFCASSPPSGGARGEQYFGPGTRLTVT.

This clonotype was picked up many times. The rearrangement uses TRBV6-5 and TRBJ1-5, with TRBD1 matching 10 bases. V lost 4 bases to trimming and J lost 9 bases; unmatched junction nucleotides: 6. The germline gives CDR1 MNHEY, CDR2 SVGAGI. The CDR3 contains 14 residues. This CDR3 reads CASSSRQGAWPQHF. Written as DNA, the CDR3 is TGTGCCAGCAGTTCCCGACAGGGGGCTTGGCCCCAGCATTTT.

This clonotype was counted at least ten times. The CDR3 region is CASSQDHMQGGNSPLHF. CDR3 DNA sequence: TGTGCCAGCAGCCAAGATCATATGCAGGGAGGAAATTCACCCCTCCACTTT. The gene calls are TRBV4-2 and TRBJ1-6; weak D call: TRBD1 (5 bases). Germline CDR1 is LGHNA and CDR2 is YNFKEQ. Between the trimmed V and J ends, which lost 0 bases and 7 bases, there was a span of 16 bases. The CDR3 covers 17 residues.

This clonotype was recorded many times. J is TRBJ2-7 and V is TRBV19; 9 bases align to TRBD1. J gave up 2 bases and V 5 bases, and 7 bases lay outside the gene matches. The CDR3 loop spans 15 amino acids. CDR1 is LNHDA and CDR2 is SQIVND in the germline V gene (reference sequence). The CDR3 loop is CASSFTGTGPYEQYF. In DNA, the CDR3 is TGTGCCAGTAGTTTCACCGGGACAGGGCCCTACGAGCAGTACTTC.

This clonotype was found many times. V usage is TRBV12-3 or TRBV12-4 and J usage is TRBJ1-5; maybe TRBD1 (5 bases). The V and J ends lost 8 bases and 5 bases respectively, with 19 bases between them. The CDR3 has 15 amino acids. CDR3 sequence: CASRTAGRGDQPQHF. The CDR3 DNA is TGTGCCAGCCGAACCGCAGGGAGAGGTGATCAGCCCCAGCATTTT.

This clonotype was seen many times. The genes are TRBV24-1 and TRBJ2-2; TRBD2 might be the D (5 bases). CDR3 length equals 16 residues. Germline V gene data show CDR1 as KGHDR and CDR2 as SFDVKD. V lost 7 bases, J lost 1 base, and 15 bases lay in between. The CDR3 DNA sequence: TGTGCCACCAGCCAACGGCCAGGACTGAACACCGGGGAGCTGTTTTTT. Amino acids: CATSQRPGLNTGELFF.

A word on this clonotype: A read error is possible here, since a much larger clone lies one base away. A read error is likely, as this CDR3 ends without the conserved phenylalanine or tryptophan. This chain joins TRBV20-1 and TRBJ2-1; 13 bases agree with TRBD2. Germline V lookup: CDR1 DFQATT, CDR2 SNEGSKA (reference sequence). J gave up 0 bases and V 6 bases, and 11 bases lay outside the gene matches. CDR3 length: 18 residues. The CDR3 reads CSAVPGTSGTSSYNEQFI. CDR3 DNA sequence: TGCAGTGCAGTCCCCGGGACTAGCGGGACAAGCTCCTACAATGAGCAGTTCATC.

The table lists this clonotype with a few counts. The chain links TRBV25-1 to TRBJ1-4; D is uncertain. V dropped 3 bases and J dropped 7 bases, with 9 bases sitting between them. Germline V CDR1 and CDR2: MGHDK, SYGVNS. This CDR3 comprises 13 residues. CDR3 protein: CASSEGEREKLFF. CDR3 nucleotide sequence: TGTGCCAGCAGTGAGGGTGAGCGTGAAAAACTGTTTTTT.

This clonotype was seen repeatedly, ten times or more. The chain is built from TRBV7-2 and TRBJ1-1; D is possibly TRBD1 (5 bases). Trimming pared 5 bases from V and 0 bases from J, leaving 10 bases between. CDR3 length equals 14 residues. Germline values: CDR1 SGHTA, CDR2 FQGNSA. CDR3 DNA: TGTGCCAGCAGCGTCGACAGCATGAACACTGAAGCTTTCTTT. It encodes CASSVDSMNTEAFF.

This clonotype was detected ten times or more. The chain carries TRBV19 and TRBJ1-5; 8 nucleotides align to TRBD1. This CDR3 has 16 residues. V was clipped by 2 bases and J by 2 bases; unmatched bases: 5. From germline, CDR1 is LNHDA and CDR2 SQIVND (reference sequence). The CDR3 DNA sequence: TGTGCCAGTAGTATACCCAAGACAGGGGGCAATCAGCCCCAGCATTTT. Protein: CASSIPKTGGNQPQHF.

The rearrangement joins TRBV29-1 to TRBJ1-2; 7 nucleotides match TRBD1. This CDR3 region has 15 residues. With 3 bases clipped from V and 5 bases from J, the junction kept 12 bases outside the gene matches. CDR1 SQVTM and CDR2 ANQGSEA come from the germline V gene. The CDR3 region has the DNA TGCAGCGTTGAGTCGCCGACAGGGCCGTTATATGGCTACACCTTC. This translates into CSVESPTGPLYGYTF. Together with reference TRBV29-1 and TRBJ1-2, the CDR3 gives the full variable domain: SAVISQKPSRDICQRGTSLTIQCQVDSQVTMMFWYRQQPGQSLTLIATANQGSEATYESGFVIDKFPISRPNLTFSTLTVSNMSPEDSSIYLCSVESPTGPLYGYTFGSGTRLTVV.

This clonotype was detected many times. CDR3 residues: CATNLAGLALNTGELFF. The CDR3 DNA reads TGTGCCACCAACCTCGCGGGACTAGCCTTGAACACCGGGGAGCTGTTTTTT. The chain uses TRBV6-6 and TRBJ2-2; 9 positions match TRBD2. CDR1 and CDR2 from the germline V gene are MNHNY and SVGAGI (reference sequence). This CDR3 spans 17 amino acids. J was trimmed by 1 base and V by 10 bases; bases with no gene match: 13.

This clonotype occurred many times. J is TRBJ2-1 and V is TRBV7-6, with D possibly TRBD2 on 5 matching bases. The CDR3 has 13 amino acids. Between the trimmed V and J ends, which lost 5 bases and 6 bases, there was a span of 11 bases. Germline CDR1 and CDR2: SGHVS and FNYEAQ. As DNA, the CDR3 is TGTGCCAGCAGCGGGAGACCCGCCAATGAGCAGTTCTTC. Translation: CASSGRPANEQFF.

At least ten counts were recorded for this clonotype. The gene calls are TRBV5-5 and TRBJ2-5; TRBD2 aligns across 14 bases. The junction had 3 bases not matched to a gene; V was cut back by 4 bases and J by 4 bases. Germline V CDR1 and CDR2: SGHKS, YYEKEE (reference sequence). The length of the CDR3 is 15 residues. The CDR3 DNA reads TGTGCCAGCAGCCCCGGGACTAGCGGGAGAGAGACCCAGTACTTC. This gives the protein CASSPGTSGRETQYF. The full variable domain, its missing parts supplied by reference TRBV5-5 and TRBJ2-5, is DAGVTQSPTHLIKTRGQQVTLRCSPISGHKSVSWYQQVLGQGPQFIFQYYEKEERGRGNFPDRFSARQFPNYSSELNVNALLLGDSALYLCASSPGTSGRETQYFGPGTRLLVL.

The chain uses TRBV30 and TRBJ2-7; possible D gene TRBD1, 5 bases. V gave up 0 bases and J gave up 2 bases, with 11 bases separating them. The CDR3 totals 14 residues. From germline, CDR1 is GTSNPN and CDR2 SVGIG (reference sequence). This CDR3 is CAWSVGVPPYEQYF. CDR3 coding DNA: TGTGCCTGGAGTGTAGGGGTTCCCCCCTACGAGCAGTACTTC.

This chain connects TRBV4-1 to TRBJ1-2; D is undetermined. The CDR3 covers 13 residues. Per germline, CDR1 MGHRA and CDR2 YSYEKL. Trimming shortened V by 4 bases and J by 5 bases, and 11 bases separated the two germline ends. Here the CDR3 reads CASSPRTGYGYTF. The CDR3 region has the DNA TGCGCCAGCAGCCCCCGAACGGGATATGGCTACACCTTC.

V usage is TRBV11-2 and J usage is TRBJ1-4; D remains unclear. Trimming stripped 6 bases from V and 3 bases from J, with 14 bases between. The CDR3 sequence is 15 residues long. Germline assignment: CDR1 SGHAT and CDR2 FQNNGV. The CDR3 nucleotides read TGTGCCAGCAGTCACGGCCTCCAGGCTAATGAAAAACTGTTTTTT. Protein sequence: CASSHGLQANEKLFF.

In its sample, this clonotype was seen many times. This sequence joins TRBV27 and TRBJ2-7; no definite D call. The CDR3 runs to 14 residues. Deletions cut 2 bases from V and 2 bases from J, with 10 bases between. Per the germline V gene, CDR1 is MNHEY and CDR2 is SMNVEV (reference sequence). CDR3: CASSLGPIPYEQYF. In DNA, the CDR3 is TGTGCCAGCAGTTTAGGACCGATACCCTACGAGCAGTACTTC.

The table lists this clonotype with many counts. This CDR3 is CASSPDRGTEKLFF. The CDR3 region has the DNA TGTGCCAGCTCACCGGACAGAGGAACTGAAAAACTGTTTTTT. This rearrangement joins TRBV18 to TRBJ1-4; perhaps TRBD1 as D (6 bases). The ends were cut back, 3 bases at V and 7 bases at J, with 12 bases in the middle. Looked up from germline, CDR1 is KGHSH and CDR2 is LQKENI. This CDR3 contains 14 residues.

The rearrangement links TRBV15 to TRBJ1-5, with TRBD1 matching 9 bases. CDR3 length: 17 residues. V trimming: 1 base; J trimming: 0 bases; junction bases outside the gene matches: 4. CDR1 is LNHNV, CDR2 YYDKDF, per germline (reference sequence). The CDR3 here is CATSRVPDRGSNQPQHF. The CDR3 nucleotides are TGTGCCACCAGCAGAGTACCGGACAGGGGTAGCAATCAGCCCCAGCATTTT. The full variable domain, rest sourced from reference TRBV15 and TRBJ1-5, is DAMVIQNPRYQVTQFGKPVTLSCSQTLNHNVMYWYQQKSSQAPKLLFHYYDKDFNNEADTPDNFQSRRPNTSFCFLDIRSPGLGDTAMYLCATSRVPDRGSNQPQHFGDGTRLSIL.

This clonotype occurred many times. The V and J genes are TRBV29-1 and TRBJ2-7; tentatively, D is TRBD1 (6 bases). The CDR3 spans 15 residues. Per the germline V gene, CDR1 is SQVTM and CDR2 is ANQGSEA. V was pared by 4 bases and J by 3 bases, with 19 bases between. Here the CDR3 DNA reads TGCAGCGTTGCTACCCCCGGGACACCAAACTACGAGCAGTACTTC. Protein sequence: CSVATPGTPNYEQYF.

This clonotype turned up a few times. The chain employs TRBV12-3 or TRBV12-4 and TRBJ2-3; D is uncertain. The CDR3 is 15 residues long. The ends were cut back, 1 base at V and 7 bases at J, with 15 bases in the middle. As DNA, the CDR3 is TGTGCCAGCAGTTTAGGCCCCCCCAGTAGGTATACGCAGTATTTT. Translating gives CASSLGPPSRYTQYF.

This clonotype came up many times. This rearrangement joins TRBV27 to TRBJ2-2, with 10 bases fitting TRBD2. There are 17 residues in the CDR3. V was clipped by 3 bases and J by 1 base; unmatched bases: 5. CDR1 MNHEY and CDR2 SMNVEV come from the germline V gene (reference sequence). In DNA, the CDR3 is TGTGCCAGCAGTTTTTCGGGACTAGCGTTGAACACCGGGGAGCTGTTTTTT. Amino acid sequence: CASSFSGLALNTGELFF.